A selection of T cell receptor beta chains follows, all from one sample in a study of blood T cell repertoires in COVID-19. Profiled with immunoSEQ multiplex PCR; TCRdb holds only in-frame clones, not every one. The repertoire includes about 78,000 clones, around four fifths of them detected once, and about a tenth sits in the top ten. Material for sequencing was peripheral blood. The origin of the receptors is a human donor in a cohort sampled during active COVID-19. Each CDR3 is given with its conserved first and last residue. Fields, in order: J gene, clone size, V gene, D gene, CDR3 DNA, CDR3 protein. D genes are given only for firm matches. The size field is filled for only some rows; it gives once, few, many or a size class.

J: TRBJ1-2; size: .; V: TRBV18; D: .; DNA: TGTGCCAGCTCACCACCGTGGGCGAACTATGGCTACACCTTC; CDR3: CASSPPWANYGYTF
J: TRBJ2-7; size: .; V: TRBV10-3; D: .; DNA: TGTGCCATCAGGACGACACTCACCTACGAGCAGTACTTC; CDR3: CAIRTTLTYEQYF
J: TRBJ2-7; size: few; V: TRBV3-1/TRBV3-2; D: TRBD2; DNA: TGTGCCAGCAGCCAGGGACTAGTTACCGAGCAGTACTTC; CDR3: CASSQGLVTEQYF
J: TRBJ1-6; size: .; V: TRBV11-3; D: .; DNA: TGTGCCAGCAGCCCCTACCAAGATTCACCCCTCCACTTT; CDR3: CASSPYQDSPLHF
J: TRBJ2-7; size: .; V: TRBV7-6; D: TRBD1; DNA: TGTGCCAGCAGCTTAGGGAACAGGGGGACAGACCAGTACTTC; CDR3: CASSLGNRGTDQYF
J: TRBJ2-7; size: .; V: TRBV5-6; D: .; DNA: TGTGCCAGCAGCGGGTGGACTGACTCCTACGAGCAGTACTTC; CDR3: CASSGWTDSYEQYF
J: TRBJ2-7; size: .; V: TRBV30; D: TRBD2; DNA: TGTGCCTGGAGTCACGCGGGACTAGCGGCCGGCGAGCAGTACTTC; CDR3: CAWSHAGLAAGEQYF
J: TRBJ1-1; size: .; V: TRBV29-1; D: TRBD1; DNA: TGCAGCGTTGGAAGGACAGGGAAGACTGAAGCTTTCTTT; CDR3: CSVGRTGKTEAFF
J: TRBJ2-5; size: .; V: TRBV15; D: .; DNA: TGTGCCACCAGCAGAGACGGCGGGGCCAATGTAGAGACCCAGTACTTC; CDR3: CATSRDGGANVETQYF
J: TRBJ1-2; size: once; V: TRBV6-1; D: .; DNA: TGTGCCAGCAGTGATCTGCGGGGTGTTCATTTAAACTATGGCTACACCTTC; CDR3: CASSDLRGVHLNYGYTF
J: TRBJ2-6; size: .; V: TRBV19; D: .; DNA: TGTGCCAGTAGTACTTGGAGCTCTGGGGCCAACGTCCTGACTTTC; CDR3: CASSTWSSGANVLTF
J: TRBJ2-7; size: .; V: TRBV5-1; D: .; DNA: TGCGCCAGCAGCAACACGAATGCTTACGAGCAGTACTTC; CDR3: CASSNTNAYEQYF
J: TRBJ1-2; size: .; V: TRBV6-1; D: .; DNA: TGTGCCAGCAGTGAAGCGCCGTCAAGGGGGTATGGCTACACCTTC; CDR3: CASSEAPSRGYGYTF
J: TRBJ1-3; size: .; V: TRBV20-1; D: TRBD1; DNA: TGCAGTGCTAGACAGGGGGCCACCATATATTTT; CDR3: CSARQGATIYF
J: TRBJ1-1; size: .; V: TRBV6-5; D: .; DNA: TGTGCCAGCAGGCCAACAGGTATGAACACTGAAGCTTTCTTT; CDR3: CASRPTGMNTEAFF
J: TRBJ2-3; size: .; V: TRBV6-6; D: TRBD2; DNA: TGTGCCAGCAGTCAGGGAATGGCGAGCGGGGGGCGCGCAGATACGCAGTATTTT; CDR3: CASSQGMASGGRADTQYF
J: TRBJ2-7; size: .; V: TRBV5-4; D: TRBD1; DNA: TGTGCCAGTAGAGAACAGGGACAGACCCCCTCCGAGCAGTACTTC; CDR3: CASREQGQTPSEQYF
J: TRBJ1-1; size: once; V: TRBV5-1; D: .; DNA: TGCGCCAGCAGCTTGGGACAGATTGAGTATACTGAAGCTTTCTTT; CDR3: CASSLGQIEYTEAFF
J: TRBJ2-6; size: .; V: TRBV2; D: .; DNA: TGTGCCAGCAGCCCAGACACGGCTGGGGCCAACGTCCTGACTTTC; CDR3: CASSPDTAGANVLTF
J: TRBJ1-1; size: .; V: TRBV20-1; D: .; DNA: TGCAGTGCTTACGACTACACTGAAGCTTTCTTT; CDR3: CSAYDYTEAFF
J: TRBJ2-5; size: .; V: TRBV18; D: TRBD2; DNA: TGTGCCAGCTCACCACCGTCACTAGCGCAAGAGACCCAGTACTTC; CDR3: CASSPPSLAQETQYF
J: TRBJ2-5; size: .; V: TRBV9; D: TRBD2; DNA: TGTGCCAGCAGCGTAGGGGCGGGGGGACGTAGGGAGACCCAGTACTTC; CDR3: CASSVGAGGRRETQYF
J: TRBJ1-2; size: .; V: TRBV18; D: .; DNA: TGTGCCAGCTCACCCGGTCCCGGGGGGGACTATGGCTACACCTTC; CDR3: CASSPGPGGDYGYTF
J: TRBJ2-1; size: .; V: TRBV5-1; D: .; DNA: TGCGCCAGCAGCTTGGACAGGGTGGCCTACAATGAGCAGTTCTTC; CDR3: CASSLDRVAYNEQFF
J: TRBJ2-7; size: few; V: TRBV4-3; D: .; DNA: TGCGCCAGCAGCCAAGACAGGGTCTCCTACGAGCAGTACTTC; CDR3: CASSQDRVSYEQYF
J: TRBJ2-7; size: .; V: TRBV7-9; D: TRBD1; DNA: TGTGCCAGCAGCCCACCGGGACAGCTTTCCTACGAGCAGTACTTC; CDR3: CASSPPGQLSYEQYF
J: TRBJ1-2; size: .; V: TRBV6-5; D: .; DNA: TGTGCCAGCAATAACGGGAACTATGGCTACACCTTC; CDR3: CASNNGNYGYTF
J: TRBJ2-3; size: .; V: TRBV6-5; D: .; DNA: TGTGCCACCAGTAACGGGAACACAGATACGCAGTATTTT; CDR3: CATSNGNTDTQYF
J: TRBJ1-1; size: .; V: TRBV7-9; D: TRBD1; DNA: TGTGCCAGCAGCTTTCCCGGACAGGTCAACACTGAAGCTTTCTTT; CDR3: CASSFPGQVNTEAFF
J: TRBJ1-6; size: few; V: TRBV7-9; D: .; DNA: TGTGCCAGCAGCTTGGAGGGTTCGTCACCCCTCCACTTT; CDR3: CASSLEGSSPLHF
J: TRBJ1-2; size: few; V: TRBV6-5; D: TRBD1; DNA: TGTGCCAGCAGTTATCGACAGGGCGTGAATGGCTACACCTTC; CDR3: CASSYRQGVNGYTF
J: TRBJ2-1; size: .; V: TRBV30; D: .; DNA: TGTGCCTGGAGTGGTCGAGCCCAGCAGTTCTTC; CDR3: CAWSGRAQQFF
J: TRBJ2-5; size: .; V: TRBV7-8; D: TRBD1; DNA: TGTGCCAGCAGCCAAGGGGACAGCCGAGAGACCCAGTACTTC; CDR3: CASSQGDSRETQYF
J: TRBJ1-1; size: .; V: TRBV11-2; D: .; DNA: TGTGCCAGCAGCTTAGAGCGACAGGCCACTGAAGCTTTCTTT; CDR3: CASSLERQATEAFF
J: TRBJ1-2; size: .; V: TRBV9; D: .; DNA: TGTGCCAGCAGCCCGAGTCGCGGGACGTATGGCTACACCTTC; CDR3: CASSPSRGTYGYTF
J: TRBJ2-2; size: .; V: TRBV7-2; D: TRBD1; DNA: TGTGCCAGCAGCTTAGCCGACAGGGACGCCGGGGAGCTGTTTTTT; CDR3: CASSLADRDAGELFF
J: TRBJ2-1; size: once; V: TRBV2; D: TRBD2; DNA: TGTGCCAGCAGTCCTTGGGAGGGGCTACAGGAAAATGAGCAGTTCTTC; CDR3: CASSPWEGLQENEQFF
J: TRBJ1-4; size: .; V: TRBV9; D: .; DNA: TGTGCCAGCAGCCCCCCCCCGGGGGGCCGACTGTTTTTT; CDR3: CASSPPPGGRLFF
J: TRBJ1-2; size: .; V: TRBV6-5; D: .; DNA: TGTGCCAGCAGTTGGATCCAAGGGGGCTATGGCTACACCTTC; CDR3: CASSWIQGGYGYTF
J: TRBJ2-7; size: .; V: TRBV3-1/TRBV3-2; D: .; DNA: TGTGCCAGCAGCCCGAGAGACCTAGACGAGCAGTACTTC; CDR3: CASSPRDLDEQYF
J: TRBJ2-7; size: .; V: TRBV30; D: .; DNA: TGTGCCTGGAGTCCTCCAATGACTCGTAAGGAAAGGCAGTACTTC; CDR3: CAWSPPMTRKERQYF
J: TRBJ1-1; size: .; V: TRBV10-1; D: TRBD1; DNA: TGCGCCAGCAGACCTGGACAGGGAGACACTGAAGCTTTCTTT; CDR3: CASRPGQGDTEAFF
J: TRBJ1-6; size: .; V: TRBV7-8; D: .; DNA: TGTGCCAGCAGCGCCGGGGGGCCGAGCTCCTATAATTCACCCCTCCACTTT; CDR3: CASSAGGPSSYNSPLHF
J: TRBJ1-2; size: .; V: TRBV2; D: .; DNA: TGTGCCAGCAGTGAATCTTCGGTGCAAAGCACCTTC; CDR3: CASSESSVQSTF
J: TRBJ1-2; size: .; V: TRBV6-5; D: .; DNA: TGTGCCAGCAGCTCCCGGCGGGGGAACTATGGCTACACCTTC; CDR3: CASSSRRGNYGYTF
J: TRBJ2-4; size: .; V: TRBV27; D: TRBD2; DNA: TGTGCCAGCAGTTTATCAGCGGGGGGGGTCAAAAACATTCAGTACTTC; CDR3: CASSLSAGGVKNIQYF
J: TRBJ1-1; size: .; V: TRBV4-3; D: TRBD1; DNA: TGCGCCAGCAGCCGTACAGGGGGGGCTGAAGCTTTCTTT; CDR3: CASSRTGGAEAFF
J: TRBJ2-7; size: once; V: TRBV30; D: TRBD1; DNA: TGTGCCTGGAGCCTGGGAGGACAGGGGTCCAACGAGCAGTACTTC; CDR3: CAWSLGGQGSNEQYF
J: TRBJ2-2; size: .; V: TRBV7-8; D: TRBD1; DNA: TGTGCCAGCAGCTCTACCGGGACAGGGATCGGGGAGCTGTTTTTT; CDR3: CASSSTGTGIGELFF
J: TRBJ2-5; size: .; V: TRBV5-1; D: .; DNA: TGCGCCAGCAGCTTGATCCGGGAGCAAGAGACCCAGTACTTC; CDR3: CASSLIREQETQYF
J: TRBJ1-2; size: .; V: TRBV11-2; D: .; DNA: TGTGCCAGCAGCCCTTGGGACATTAAACTCTATGGCTACACCTTC; CDR3: CASSPWDIKLYGYTF
J: TRBJ1-1; size: few; V: TRBV5-1; D: .; DNA: TGCGCCAGCAGCTTCCTGGCACAGAACACTGAAGCTTTCTTT; CDR3: CASSFLAQNTEAFF
J: TRBJ1-4; size: .; V: TRBV5-1; D: .; DNA: TGCGCCAGCAGCTTTCAGGCTCAGTCTGAAAAACTGTTTTTT; CDR3: CASSFQAQSEKLFF
J: TRBJ2-3; size: .; V: TRBV9; D: .; DNA: TGTGCCAGCAGCGCTTCGGGGGTTCCCACAGATACGCAGTATTTT; CDR3: CASSASGVPTDTQYF